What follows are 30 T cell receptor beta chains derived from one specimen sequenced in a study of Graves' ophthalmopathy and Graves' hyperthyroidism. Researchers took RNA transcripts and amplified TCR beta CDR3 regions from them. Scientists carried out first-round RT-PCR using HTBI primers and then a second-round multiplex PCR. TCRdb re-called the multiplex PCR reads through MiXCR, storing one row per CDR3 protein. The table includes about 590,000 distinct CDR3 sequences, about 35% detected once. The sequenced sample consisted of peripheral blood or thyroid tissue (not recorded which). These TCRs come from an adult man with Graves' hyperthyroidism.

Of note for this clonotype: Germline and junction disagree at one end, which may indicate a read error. CDR3: CASSDPSGSASVTQYF. The CDR3 DNA reads TGTGCCAGCAGTGACCCTAGCGGGAGCGCCTCAGTTACGCAGTACTTC. The gene calls are TRBV10-3 and TRBJ2-7; 10 bases are shared with TRBD2. Germline V gives CDR1 ENHRY, CDR2 SYGVKD. The CDR3 runs 16 residues.

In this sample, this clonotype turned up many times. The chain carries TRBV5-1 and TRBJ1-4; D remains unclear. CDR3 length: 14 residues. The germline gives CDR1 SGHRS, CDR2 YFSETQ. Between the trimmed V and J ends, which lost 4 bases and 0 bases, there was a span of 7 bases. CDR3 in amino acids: CASSLESTNEKLFF. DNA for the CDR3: TGCGCCAGCAGCCTAGAATCAACTAATGAAAAACTGTTTTTT. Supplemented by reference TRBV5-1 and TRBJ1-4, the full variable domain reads KAGVTQTPRYLIKTRGQQVTLSCSPISGHRSVSWYQQTPGQGLQFLFEYFSETQRNKGNFPGRFSGRQFSNSRSEMNVSTLELGDSALYLCASSLESTNEKLFFGSGTQLSVL.

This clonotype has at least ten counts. CDR3 DNA sequence: TGTGCCAGCAGCTGGTCGACAGGGAACACTGAAGCTTTCTTT. It is translated as CASSWSTGNTEAFF. The V gene is TRBV7-3, the J gene TRBJ1-1, with D possibly TRBD1 on 6 matching bases. The V gene's germline CDR1 is SGHTA and CDR2 FQGTGA. Trimming shortened V by 4 bases and J by 1 base, and 10 bases separated the two germline ends. The CDR3 contains 14 residues.

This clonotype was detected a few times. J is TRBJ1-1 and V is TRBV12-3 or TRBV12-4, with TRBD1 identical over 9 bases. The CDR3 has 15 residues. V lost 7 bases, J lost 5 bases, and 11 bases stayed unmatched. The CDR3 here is CASTNRGLRLTEAFF. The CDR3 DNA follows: TGTGCCAGCACAAACAGGGGGCTTAGATTGACTGAAGCTTTCTTT.

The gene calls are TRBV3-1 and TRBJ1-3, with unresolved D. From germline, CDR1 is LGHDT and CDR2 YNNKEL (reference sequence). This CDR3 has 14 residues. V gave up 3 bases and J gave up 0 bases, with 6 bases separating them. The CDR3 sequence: CASSQVSSGNTIYF. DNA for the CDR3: TGTGCCAGCAGCCAGGTGAGCTCTGGAAACACCATATATTTT. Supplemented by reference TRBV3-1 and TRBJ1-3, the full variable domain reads DTAVSQTPKYLVTQMGNDKSIKCEQNLGHDTMYWYKQDSKKFLKIMFSYNNKELIINETVPNRFSPKSPDKAHLNLHINSLELGDSAVYFCASSQVSSGNTIYFGEGSWLTVV.

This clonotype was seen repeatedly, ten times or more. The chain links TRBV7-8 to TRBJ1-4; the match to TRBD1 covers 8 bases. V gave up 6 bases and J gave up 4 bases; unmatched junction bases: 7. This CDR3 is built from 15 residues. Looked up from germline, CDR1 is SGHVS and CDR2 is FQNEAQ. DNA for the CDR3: TGTGCCAGCAGTGCTGACAGGGGCAATAATGAAAAACTGTTTTTT. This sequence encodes CASSADRGNNEKLFF.

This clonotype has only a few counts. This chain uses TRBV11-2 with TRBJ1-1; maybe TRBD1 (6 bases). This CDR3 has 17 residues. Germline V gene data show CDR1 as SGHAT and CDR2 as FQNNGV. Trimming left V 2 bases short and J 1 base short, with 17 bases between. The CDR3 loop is CASSLLFGGRQNTEAFF. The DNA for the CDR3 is TGTGCCAGCAGCTTACTTTTTGGGGGGCGACAGAACACTGAAGCTTTCTTT.

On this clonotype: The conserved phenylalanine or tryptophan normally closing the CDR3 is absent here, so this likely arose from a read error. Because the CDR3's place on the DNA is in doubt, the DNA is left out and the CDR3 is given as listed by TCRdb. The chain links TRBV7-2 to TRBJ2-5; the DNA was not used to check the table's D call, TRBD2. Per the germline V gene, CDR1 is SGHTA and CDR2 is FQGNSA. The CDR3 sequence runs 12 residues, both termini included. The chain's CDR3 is CASSLPGTSLDY.

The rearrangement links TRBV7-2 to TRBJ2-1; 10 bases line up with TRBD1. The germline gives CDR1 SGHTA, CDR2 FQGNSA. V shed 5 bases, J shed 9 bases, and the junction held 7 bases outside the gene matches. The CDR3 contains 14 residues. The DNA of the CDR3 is TGTGCCAGCAGCCTAGGACAGGGGGGGGGTGAGCAGTTCTTC. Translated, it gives CASSLGQGGGEQFF.

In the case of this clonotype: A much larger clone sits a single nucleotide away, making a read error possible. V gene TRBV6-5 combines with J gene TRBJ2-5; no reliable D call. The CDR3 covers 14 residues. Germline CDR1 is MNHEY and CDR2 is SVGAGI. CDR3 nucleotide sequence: TGTGCCAGCAGCCGACCTGGGCGGCAAGGGACCCAGTACTTC. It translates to CASSRPGRQGTQYF.

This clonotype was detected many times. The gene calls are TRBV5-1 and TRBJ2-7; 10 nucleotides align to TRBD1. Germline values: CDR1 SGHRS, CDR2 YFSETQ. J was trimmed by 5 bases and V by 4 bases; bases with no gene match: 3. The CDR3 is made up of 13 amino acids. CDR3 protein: CASSGDRGHEQYF. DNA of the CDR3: TGCGCCAGCAGCGGGGACAGGGGCCACGAGCAGTACTTC.

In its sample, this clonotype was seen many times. DNA of the CDR3: TGTGCCAGCAGTCCAGGGACAGCGAGCAGGCGGGGCTACACCTTC. Translation: CASSPGTASRRGYTF. The chain employs TRBV9 and TRBJ1-2, with 7 bases matching TRBD1. V was clipped by 5 bases and J by 8 bases; unmatched bases: 15. This CDR3 contains 15 residues. Germline CDR1 is SGDLS and CDR2 is YYNGEE.

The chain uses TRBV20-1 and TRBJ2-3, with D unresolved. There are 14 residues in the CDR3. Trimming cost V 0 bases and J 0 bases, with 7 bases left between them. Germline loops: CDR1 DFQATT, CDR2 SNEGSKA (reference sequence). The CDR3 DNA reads TGCAGTGCTAGAGATCCAAGGAGCACAGATACGCAGTATTTT. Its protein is CSARDPRSTDTQYF.

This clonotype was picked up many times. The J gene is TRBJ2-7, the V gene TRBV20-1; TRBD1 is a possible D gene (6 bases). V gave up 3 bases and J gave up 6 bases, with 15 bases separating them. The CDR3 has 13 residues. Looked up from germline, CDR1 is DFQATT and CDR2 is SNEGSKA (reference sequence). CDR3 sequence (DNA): TGCAGTGCTAGGGAAACAGGGTACTTCGAGCAGTACTTC. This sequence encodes CSARETGYFEQYF.

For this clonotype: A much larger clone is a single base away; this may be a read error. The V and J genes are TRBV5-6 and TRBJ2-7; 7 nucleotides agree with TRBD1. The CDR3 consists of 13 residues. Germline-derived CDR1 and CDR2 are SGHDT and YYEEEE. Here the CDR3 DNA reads TGTGCCAGCAGCGTGGACAGGACCTACGGGCAGTACTTC. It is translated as CASSVDRTYGQYF. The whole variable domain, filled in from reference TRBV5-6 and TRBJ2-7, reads DAGVTQSPTHLIKTRGQQVTLRCSPKSGHDTVSWYQQALGQGPQFIFQYYEEEERQRGNFPDRFSGHQFPNYSSELNVNALLLGDSALYLCASSVDRTYGQYFGPGTRLTVT.

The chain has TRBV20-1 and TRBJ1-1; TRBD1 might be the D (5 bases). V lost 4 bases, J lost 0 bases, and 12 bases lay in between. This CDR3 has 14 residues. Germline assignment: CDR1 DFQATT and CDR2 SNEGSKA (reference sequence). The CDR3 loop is CSATLGHLNTEAFF. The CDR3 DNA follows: TGCAGTGCTACTTTAGGACATCTGAACACTGAAGCTTTCTTT.

The DNA of the CDR3 is TGTGCCAGCAGTGAAGGAGTGGGCAGGGTCTTAGAGCCCCAGCATTTT. It encodes CASSEGVGRVLEPQHF. The V and J genes are TRBV25-1 and TRBJ1-5, with D possibly matching TRBD1 (5 bases). This CDR3 comprises 16 residues. Trimming shortened V by 2 bases and J by 8 bases, and 19 bases separated the two germline ends. The germline V gene encodes CDR1 MGHDK and CDR2 SYGVNS.

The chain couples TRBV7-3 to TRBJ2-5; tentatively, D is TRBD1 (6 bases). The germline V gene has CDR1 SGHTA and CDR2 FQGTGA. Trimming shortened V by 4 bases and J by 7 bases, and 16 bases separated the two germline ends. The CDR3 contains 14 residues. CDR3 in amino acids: CASSSSDVGGTQYF. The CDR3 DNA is TGTGCCAGCAGCTCCAGTGACGTAGGGGGGACCCAGTACTTC.

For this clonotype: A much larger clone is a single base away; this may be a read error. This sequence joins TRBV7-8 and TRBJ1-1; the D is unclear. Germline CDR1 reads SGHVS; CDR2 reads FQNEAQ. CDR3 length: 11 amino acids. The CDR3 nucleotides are TGTGCCAACAGCTGGGAGCCTGAAGCTTTCTTT. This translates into CANSWEPEAFF.

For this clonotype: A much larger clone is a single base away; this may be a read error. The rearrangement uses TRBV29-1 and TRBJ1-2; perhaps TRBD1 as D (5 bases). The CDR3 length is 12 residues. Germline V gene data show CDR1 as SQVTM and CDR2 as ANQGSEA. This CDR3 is CNVGQARDGYTF. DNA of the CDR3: TGCAACGTTGGGCAAGCCAGGGACGGCTACACCTTC.

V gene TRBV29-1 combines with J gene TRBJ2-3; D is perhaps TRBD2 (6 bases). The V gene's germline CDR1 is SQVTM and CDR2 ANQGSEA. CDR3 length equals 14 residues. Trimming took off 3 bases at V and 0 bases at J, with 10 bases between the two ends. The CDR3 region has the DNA TGCAGCGTTGACGGGGGAGAGAGCACAGATACGCAGTATTTT. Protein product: CSVDGGESTDTQYF.

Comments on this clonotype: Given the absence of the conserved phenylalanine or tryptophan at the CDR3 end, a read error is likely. CDR3 DNA sequence: TGTGCCAGCAGTGAAGTGGGGGGGTTCTCAGAGACCCAGTACTCC. It codes for CASSEVGGFSETQYS. V usage is TRBV2 and J usage is TRBJ2-5; TRBD2 agrees at 7 bases. The germline V gene encodes CDR1 SNHLY and CDR2 FYNNEI. Trimming removed 1 base from V and 4 bases from J; junction bases left unmatched: 6. The CDR3 loop spans 15 amino acids.

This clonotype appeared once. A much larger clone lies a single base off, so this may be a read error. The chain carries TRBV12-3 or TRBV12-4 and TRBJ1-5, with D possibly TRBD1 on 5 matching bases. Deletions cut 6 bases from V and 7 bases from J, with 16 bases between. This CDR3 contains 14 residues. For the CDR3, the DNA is TGTGCCAGCAGACCGAGGCAGGGAGACCAGCCCCAGCATTTT. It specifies CASRPRQGDQPQHF.

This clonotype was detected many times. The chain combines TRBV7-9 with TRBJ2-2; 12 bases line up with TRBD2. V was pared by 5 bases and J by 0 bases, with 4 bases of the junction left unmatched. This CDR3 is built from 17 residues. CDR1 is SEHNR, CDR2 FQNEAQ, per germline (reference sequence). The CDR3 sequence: CASSQPSGGANTGELFF. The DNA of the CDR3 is TGTGCCAGCAGCCAACCTAGCGGGGGGGCGAACACCGGGGAGCTGTTTTTT.

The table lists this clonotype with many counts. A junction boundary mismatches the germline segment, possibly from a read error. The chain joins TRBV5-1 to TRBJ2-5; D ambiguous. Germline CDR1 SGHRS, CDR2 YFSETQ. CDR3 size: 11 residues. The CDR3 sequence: CASSLYETQYF. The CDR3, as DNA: TGTGCCAGCAGCCTTTATGAGACCCAGTACTTC.

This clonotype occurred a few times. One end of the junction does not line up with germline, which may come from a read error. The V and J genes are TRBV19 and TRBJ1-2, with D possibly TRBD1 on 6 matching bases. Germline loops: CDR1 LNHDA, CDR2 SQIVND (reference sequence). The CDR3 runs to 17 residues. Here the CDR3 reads CASGMRDLGASNYGYTF. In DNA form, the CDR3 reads TGTGCCAGTGGTATGAGGGACCTGGGGGCCTCTAACTATGGCTACACCTTC.

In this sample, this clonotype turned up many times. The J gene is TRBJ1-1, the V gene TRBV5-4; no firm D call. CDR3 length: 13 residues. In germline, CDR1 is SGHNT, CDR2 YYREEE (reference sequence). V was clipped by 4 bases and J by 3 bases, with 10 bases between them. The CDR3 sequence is CASSQGWDTEAFF. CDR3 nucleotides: TGTGCCAGCAGCCAAGGGTGGGACACTGAAGCTTTCTTT.

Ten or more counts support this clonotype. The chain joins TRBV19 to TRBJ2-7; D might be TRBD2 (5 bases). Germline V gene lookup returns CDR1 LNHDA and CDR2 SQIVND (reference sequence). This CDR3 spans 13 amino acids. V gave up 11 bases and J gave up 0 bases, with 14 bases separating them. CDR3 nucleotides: TGTGCCGTAAGCGGTACCAACTCCTACGAGCAGTACTTC. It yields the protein CAVSGTNSYEQYF.

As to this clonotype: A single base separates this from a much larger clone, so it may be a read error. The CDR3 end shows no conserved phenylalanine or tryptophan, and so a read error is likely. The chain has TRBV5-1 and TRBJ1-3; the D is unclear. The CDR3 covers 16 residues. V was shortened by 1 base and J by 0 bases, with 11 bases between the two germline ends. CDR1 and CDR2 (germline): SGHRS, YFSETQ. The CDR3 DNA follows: TGCGCCAGCAGCTTGAGGCAGATAACCTCTGGAAACACCATATATCTT. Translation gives CASSLRQITSGNTIYL.

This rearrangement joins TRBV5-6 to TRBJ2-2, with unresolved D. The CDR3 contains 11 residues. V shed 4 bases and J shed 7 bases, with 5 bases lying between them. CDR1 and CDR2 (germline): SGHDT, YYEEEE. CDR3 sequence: CASSRHGELFF. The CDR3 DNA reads TGTGCCAGCAGCCGCCACGGGGAGCTGTTTTTT.